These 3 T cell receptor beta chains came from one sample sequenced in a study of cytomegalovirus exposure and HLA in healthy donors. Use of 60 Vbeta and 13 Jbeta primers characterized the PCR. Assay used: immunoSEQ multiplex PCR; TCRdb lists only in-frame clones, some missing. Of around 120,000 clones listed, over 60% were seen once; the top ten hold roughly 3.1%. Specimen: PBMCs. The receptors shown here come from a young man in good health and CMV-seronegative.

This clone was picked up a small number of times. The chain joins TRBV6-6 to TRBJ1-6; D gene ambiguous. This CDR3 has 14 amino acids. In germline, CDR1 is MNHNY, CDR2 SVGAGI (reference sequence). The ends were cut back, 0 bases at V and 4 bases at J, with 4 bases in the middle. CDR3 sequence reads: CASSYSQYNSPLHF. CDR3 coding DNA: TGTGCCAGCAGTTACTCACAGTATAATTCACCCCTCCACTTT.

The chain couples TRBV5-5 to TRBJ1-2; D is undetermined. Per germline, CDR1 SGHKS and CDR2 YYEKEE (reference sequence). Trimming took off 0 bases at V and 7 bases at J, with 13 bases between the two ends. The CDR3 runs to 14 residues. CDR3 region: CASSLVGIRGGYTF. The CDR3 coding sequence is TGTGCCAGCAGCTTGGTTGGTATCCGGGGTGGCTACACCTTC. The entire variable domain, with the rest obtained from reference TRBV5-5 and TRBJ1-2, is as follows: DAGVTQSPTHLIKTRGQQVTLRCSPISGHKSVSWYQQVLGQGPQFIFQYYEKEERGRGNFPDRFSARQFPNYSSELNVNALLLGDSALYLCASSLVGIRGGYTFGSGTRLTVV.

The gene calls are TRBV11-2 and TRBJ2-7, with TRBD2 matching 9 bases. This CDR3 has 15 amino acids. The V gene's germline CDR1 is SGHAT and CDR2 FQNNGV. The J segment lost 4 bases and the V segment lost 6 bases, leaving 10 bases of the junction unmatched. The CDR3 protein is CASSEASSGSYEQYF. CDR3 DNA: TGTGCCAGCAGTGAGGCTAGTAGCGGGAGTTACGAGCAGTACTTC.